These 3 T cell receptor beta chains originate from one sample sequenced in a study of CD8+ T cells in alopecia areata. Sequencing used cDNA as its template, made by extracting RNA and reverse transcribing it. Assay: immunoSEQ multiplex PCR; the TCRdb copy retains only in-frame clones and omits some. Of under 85,000 clones in the sample, around half were seen once. Sequences were derived from CD8+ T cells sorted from blood, sampled at week 0. These receptor sequences come from a human donor with alopecia areata.

The J gene is TRBJ2-3, the V gene TRBV9; 7 nucleotides agree with TRBD2. CDR3 length: 17 residues. V shed 2 bases and J 4 bases; nucleotides not matched to a gene: 13. Germline V lookup: CDR1 SGDLS, CDR2 YYNGEE. DNA of the CDR3: TGTGCCAGCAGCGTGCCACGGGGGGTCGGGAGTTCAGATACGCAGTATTTT. It encodes CASSVPRGVGSSDTQYF.

This clone came up a few times. The chain has TRBV5-1 and TRBJ2-1; a weak D match, TRBD2 (6 bases). V lost 1 base to trimming and J lost 5 bases, with 10 bases between them. The CDR3 loop spans 14 amino acids. Per the germline V gene, CDR1 is SGHRS and CDR2 is YFSETQ. The CDR3 spells CASSLTGGNNEQFF. CDR3 sequence (DNA): TGCGCCAGCAGCTTGACCGGGGGTAACAATGAGCAGTTCTTC.

The chain combines TRBV29-1 with TRBJ1-1; maybe TRBD1 (6 bases). This CDR3 is built from 13 residues. V was shortened by 7 bases and J by 0 bases, with 12 bases between the two germline ends. Germline CDR1 SQVTM, CDR2 ANQGSEA. CDR3 sequence reads: CSADGTMNTEAFF. Written as DNA, the CDR3 is TGCAGCGCTGACGGGACAATGAACACTGAAGCTTTCTTT. The variable domain in full, with the rest retrieved from reference TRBV29-1 and TRBJ1-1, is SAVISQKPSRDICQRGTSLTIQCQVDSQVTMMFWYRQQPGQSLTLIATANQGSEATYESGFVIDKFPISRPNLTFSTLTVSNMSPEDSSIYLCSADGTMNTEAFFGQGTRLTVV.